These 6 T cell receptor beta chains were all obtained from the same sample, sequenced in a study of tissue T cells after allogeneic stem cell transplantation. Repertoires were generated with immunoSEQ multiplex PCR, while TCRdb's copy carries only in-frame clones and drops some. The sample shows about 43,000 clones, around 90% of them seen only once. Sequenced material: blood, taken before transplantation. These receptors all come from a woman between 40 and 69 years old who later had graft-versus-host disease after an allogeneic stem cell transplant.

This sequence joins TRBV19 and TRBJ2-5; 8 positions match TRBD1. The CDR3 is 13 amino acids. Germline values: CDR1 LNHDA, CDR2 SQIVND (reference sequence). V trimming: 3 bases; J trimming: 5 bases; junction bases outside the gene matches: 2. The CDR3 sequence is CASSMRQGETQYF. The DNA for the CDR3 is TGTGCCAGTAGTATGAGACAGGGGGAGACCCAGTACTTC.

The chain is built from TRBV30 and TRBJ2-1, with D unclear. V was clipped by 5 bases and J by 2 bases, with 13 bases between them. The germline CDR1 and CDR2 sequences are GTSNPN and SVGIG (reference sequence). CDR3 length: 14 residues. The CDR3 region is CAWSSYGAYNEQFF. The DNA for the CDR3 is TGTGCCTGGTCCTCCTACGGTGCCTACAATGAGCAGTTCTTC.

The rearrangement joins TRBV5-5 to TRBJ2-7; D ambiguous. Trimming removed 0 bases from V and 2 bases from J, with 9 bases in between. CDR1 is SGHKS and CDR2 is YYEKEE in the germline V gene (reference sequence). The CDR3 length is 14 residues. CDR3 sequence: CASSLVMMAYEQYF. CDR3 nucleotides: TGTGCCAGCAGCTTGGTGATGATGGCCTACGAGCAGTACTTC.

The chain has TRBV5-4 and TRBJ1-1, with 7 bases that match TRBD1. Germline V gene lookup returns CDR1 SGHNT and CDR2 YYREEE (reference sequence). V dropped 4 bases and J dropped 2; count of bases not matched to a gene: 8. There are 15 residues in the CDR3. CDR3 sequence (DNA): TGTGCCAGCAGCCCGGGACAGTTCGAAAACACTGAAGCTTTCTTT. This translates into CASSPGQFENTEAFF.

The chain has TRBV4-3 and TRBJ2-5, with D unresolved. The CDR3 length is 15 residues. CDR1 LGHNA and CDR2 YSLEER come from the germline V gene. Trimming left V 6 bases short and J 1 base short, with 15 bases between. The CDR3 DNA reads TGCGCCAGCAGTCCAACCCTCTACGCCCAAGAGACCCAGTACTTC. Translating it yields CASSPTLYAQETQYF.

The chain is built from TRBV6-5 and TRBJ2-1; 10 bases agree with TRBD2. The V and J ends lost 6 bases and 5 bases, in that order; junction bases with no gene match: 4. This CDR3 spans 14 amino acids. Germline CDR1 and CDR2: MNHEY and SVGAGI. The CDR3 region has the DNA TGTGCCAGCAGACCGAGCGGGAGGGACAATGAGCAGTTCTTC. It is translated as CASRPSGRDNEQFF.